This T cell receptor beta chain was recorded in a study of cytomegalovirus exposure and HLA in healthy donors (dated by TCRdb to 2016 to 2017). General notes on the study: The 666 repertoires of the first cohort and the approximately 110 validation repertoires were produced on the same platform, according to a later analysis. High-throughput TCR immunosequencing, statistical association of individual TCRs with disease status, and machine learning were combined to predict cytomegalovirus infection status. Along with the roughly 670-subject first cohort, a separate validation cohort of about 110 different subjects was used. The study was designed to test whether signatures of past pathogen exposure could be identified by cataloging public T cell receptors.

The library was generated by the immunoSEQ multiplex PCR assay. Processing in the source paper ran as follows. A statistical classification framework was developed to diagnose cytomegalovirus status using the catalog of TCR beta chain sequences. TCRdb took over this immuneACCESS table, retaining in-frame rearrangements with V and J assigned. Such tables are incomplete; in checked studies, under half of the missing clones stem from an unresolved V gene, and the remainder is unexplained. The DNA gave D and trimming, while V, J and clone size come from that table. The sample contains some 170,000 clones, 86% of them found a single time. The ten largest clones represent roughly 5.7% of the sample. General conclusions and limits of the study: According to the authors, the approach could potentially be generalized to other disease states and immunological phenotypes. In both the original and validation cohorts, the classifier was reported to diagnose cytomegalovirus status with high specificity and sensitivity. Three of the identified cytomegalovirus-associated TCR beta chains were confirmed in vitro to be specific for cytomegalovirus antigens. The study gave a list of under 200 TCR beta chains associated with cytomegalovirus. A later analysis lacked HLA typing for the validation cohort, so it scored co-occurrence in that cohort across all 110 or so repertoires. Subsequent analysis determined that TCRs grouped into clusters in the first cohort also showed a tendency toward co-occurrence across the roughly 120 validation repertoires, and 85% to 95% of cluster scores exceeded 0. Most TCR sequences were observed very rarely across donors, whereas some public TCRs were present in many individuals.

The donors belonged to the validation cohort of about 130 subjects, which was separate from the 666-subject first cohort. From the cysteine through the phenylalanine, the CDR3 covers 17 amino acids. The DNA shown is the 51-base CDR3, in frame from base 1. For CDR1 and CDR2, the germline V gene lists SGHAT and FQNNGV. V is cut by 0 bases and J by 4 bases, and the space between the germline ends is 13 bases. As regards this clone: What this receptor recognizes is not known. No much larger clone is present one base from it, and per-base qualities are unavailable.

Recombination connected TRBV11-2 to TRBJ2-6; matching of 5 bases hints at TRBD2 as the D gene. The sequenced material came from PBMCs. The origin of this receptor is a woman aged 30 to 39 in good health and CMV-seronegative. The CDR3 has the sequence CASSLEILGAGANVLTF. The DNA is TGTGCCAGCAGCTTAGAAATTCTGGGAGCGGGGGCCAACGTCCTGACTTTC.